Detailed here is one T cell receptor (beta chain). Its cognate antigen has yet to be identified. Qualities for individual bases were not recorded, and no much larger clone is one base off. This specimen comes from a study of blood T cell repertoires in COVID-19 (dated by TCRdb to between 2020 and 2021). Turning to the overall study: The collaborator samples originated in the United States, Italy and Spain and spanned the acute and convalescent phases of COVID-19. The sample metadata nearly always contained a de-identified subject ID, COVID-19 status, age in years and sex. A freely available public database, intended as a resource for researchers studying the immune response to SARS-CoV-2, is where the repertoires were released. The samples were drawn from two sources: the first 160 participants of the ongoing ImmuneRACE study, and fewer than 1,500 subjects contributed by 6 global collaborators. HLA class I and class II types, where available, came from metadata supplied by the sample provider rather than from assay-based typing. The material from the prospective study consisted of cDNA or gDNA derived from T cells, B-cell-depleted T cells, or PBMCs. The dataset comprised deeply sampled blood TCRbeta repertoires from subjects exposed to, actively infected with, or recovered from COVID-19.

Whole blood was collected in K2EDTA tubes by collaborating institutions according to the institutions' own protocols. For TCRbeta analysis, collaborators shipped samples in one of three forms: frozen whole blood, isolated PBMCs, or DNA extracted from either of those sample types. TCRbeta CDR3 regions were amplified from genomic DNA by means of the immunoSEQ Assay, a bias-controlled multiplex PCR. Per the authors' processing: The number of nucleated cells in each sample was estimated from the amplification of reference gene primers within the assay. To quantify the absolute abundance of each unique TCRbeta CDR3 rearrangement, sequence reads were collapsed and filtered. For each sample, productive Simpson clonality was calculated as the square root of Simpson's diversity index over productive rearrangements. TCRdb retrieved this table from immuneACCESS and kept in-frame rearrangements only. Not all clones are present; in checked studies, unresolved V genes account for under half, and no reason is known for the remainder. The V and J calls and clone size come from that table; D and trimming were worked out from the DNA. Counted in this sample were approximately 390,000 clones; around 87% of them appeared once. The ten top clones hold 5% to 8.5% of the sample.

The CDR3 measures 19 amino acids from cysteine to phenylalanine. Solely the CDR3 DNA is kept, with 57 bases framed from the first base. V trim: 0 bases; J trim: 1 base; unmatched bases: 12. Looking up the germline V gene (reference sequence) yields CDR1 LGHDT and CDR2 YNNKEL. The paper as a whole reports these results and caveats: The quantity of clinical and demographic metadata differed by source and by participant and was supplied without curation.

The sequence joins TRBV3-1 (or the pseudogene TRBV3-2) to TRBJ2-3, and TRBD2 matches 8 of the central bases. This sequence was found in a man between 18 and 35 years old with active or convalescent COVID-19. The sequencing input was peripheral blood. The CDR3 has the sequence CASSQDLFWVREGTDTQYF. The bases read TGTGCCAGCAGCCAAGATCTCTTTTGGGTGCGGGAGGGCACAGATACGCAGTATTTT.